This entry is about one T cell receptor (beta chain). Trimming stripped 8 bases from V and 0 bases from J, with 16 bases between. This CDR3 spans 15 amino acids. The V gene's germline CDR1 is WSHSY and CDR2 SAAADI. These data belong to a study of blood T cell repertoires in COVID-19. Study information: Some COVID-19 samples were acute and others convalescent; all came from the United States, Italy and Spain. The analysed material was cDNA or gDNA that came from T cells, B-cell-depleted T cells, or PBMCs.

Authors' analysis steps: By means of reference gene primer amplification, nucleated cell counts were estimated. The method was immunoSEQ multiplex PCR; TCRdb's version includes in-frame clones alone and lacks a portion of them. D and trimming were read from the DNA, whereas the V and J calls and clone size are those reported in that table. The sample lists some 130,000 clones; around 82% were seen once. The chain combines TRBV10-2 with TRBJ1-1; the D is unclear. The source of this sequence is a man aged 35-49 years with acute COVID-19. Input material: PBMCs or T cells enriched from blood (not recorded which). As DNA, the CDR3 is TGCGCCAGCGTCGATGGCGGAATTATGAACACTGAAGCTTTCTTT. This codes for CASVDGGIMNTEAFF.